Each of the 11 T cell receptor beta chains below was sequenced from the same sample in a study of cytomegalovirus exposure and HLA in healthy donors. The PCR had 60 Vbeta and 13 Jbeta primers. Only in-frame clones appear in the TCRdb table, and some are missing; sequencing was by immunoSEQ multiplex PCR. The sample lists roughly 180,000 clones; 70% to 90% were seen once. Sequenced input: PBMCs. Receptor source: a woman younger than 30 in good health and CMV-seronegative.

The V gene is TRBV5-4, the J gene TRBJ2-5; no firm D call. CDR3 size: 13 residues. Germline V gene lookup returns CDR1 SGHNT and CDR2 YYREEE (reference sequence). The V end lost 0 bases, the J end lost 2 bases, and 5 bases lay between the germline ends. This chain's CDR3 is CASSLVQQETQYF. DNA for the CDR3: TGTGCCAGCAGCTTGGTGCAGCAAGAGACCCAGTACTTC.

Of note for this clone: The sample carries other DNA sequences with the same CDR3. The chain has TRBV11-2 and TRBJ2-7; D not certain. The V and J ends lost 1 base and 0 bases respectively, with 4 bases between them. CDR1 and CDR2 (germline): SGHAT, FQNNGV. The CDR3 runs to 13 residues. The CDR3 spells CASSLGHSYEQYF. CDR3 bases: TGTGCCAGCAGCTTAGGTCACTCCTACGAGCAGTACTTC.

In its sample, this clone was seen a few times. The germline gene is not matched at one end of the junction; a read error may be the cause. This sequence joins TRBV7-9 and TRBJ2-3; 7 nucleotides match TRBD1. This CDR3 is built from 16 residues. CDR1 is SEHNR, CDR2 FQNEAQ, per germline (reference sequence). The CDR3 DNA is TGTTCCAGCAGCGAACCGGGACAGAGGTTAACAGATACGCAGTATTTT. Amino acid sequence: CSSSEPGQRLTDTQYF.

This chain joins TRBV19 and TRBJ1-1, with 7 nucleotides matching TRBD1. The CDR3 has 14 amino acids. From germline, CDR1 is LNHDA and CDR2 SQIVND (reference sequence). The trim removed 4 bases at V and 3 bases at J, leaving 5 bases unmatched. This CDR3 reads CASSNDRAYTEAFF. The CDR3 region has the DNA TGTGCCAGTAGTAATGACAGGGCATACACTGAAGCTTTCTTT. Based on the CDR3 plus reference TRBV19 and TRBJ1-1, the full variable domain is DGGITQSPKYLFRKEGQNVTLSCEQNLNHDAMYWYRQDPGQGLRLIYYSQIVNDFQKGDIAEGYSVSREKKESFPLTVTSAQKNPTAFYLCASSNDRAYTEAFFGQGTRLTVV.

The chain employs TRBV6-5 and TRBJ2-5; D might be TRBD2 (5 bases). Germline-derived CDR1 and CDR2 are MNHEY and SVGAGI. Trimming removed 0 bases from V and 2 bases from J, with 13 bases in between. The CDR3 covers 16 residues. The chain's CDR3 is CASSYSGSTAQETQYF. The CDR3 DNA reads TGTGCCAGCAGTTACTCAGGGAGTACGGCACAAGAGACCCAGTACTTC.

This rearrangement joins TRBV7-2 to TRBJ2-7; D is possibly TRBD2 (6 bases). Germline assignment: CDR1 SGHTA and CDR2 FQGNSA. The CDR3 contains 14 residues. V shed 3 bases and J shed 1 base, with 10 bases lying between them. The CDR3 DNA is TGTGCCAGCAGCTTCAGCGGGTCATCCTACGAGCAGTACTTC. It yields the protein CASSFSGSSYEQYF.

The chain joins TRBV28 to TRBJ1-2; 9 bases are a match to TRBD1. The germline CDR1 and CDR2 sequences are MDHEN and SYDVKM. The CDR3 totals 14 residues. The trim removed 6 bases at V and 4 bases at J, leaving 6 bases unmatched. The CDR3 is CASRDRGGTYGYTF. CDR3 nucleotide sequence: TGTGCCAGCAGAGACAGGGGGGGGACCTATGGCTACACCTTC.

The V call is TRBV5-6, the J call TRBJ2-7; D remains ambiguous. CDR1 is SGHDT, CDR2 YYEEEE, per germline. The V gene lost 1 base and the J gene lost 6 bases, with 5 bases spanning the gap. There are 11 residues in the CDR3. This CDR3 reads CASSLLSEQYF. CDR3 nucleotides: TGTGCCAGCAGCTTGCTCTCCGAGCAGTACTTC.

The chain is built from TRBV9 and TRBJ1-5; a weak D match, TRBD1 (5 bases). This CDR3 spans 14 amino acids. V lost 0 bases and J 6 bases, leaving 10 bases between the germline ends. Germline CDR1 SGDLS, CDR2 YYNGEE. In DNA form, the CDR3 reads TGTGCCAGCAGCGTAGGGGGCAACGGTCAGCCCCAGCATTTT. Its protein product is CASSVGGNGQPQHF. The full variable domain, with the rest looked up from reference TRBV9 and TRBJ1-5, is DSGVTQTPKHLITATGQRVTLRCSPRSGDLSVYWYQQSLDQGLQFLIQYYNGEERAKGNILERFSAQQFPDLHSELNLSSLELGDSALYFCASSVGGNGQPQHFGDGTRLSIL.

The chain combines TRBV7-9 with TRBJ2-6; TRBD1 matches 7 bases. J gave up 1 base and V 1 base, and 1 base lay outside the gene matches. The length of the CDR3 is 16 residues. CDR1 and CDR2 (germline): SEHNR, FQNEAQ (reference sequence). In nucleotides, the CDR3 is TGTGCCAGCAGCTTAGTGACAGGGTCTGGGGCCAACGTCCTGACTTTC. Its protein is CASSLVTGSGANVLTF. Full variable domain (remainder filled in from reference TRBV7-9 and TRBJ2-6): DTGVSQNPRHKITKRGQNVTFRCDPISEHNRLYWYRQTLGQGPEFLTYFQNEAQLEKSRLLSDRFSAERPKGSFSTLEIQRTEQGDSAMYLCASSLVTGSGANVLTFGAGSRLTVL.

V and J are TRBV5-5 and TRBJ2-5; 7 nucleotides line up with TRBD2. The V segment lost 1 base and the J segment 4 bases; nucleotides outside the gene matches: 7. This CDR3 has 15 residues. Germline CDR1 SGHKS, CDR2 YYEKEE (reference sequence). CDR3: CASSLLAGDGETQYF. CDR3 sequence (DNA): TGTGCCAGCAGCTTGCTTGCGGGAGACGGAGAGACCCAGTACTTC.